Below are 28 T cell receptor beta chains sequenced from a single sample in a study of Tregs in tolerant kidney transplant recipients. Recipients received nonmyeloablative bone marrow transplants from related graft donors, with transient mixed chimerism. Repertoires were generated with immunoSEQ multiplex PCR, while TCRdb's copy carries only in-frame clones and drops some. The table includes about 90,000 clones, over 85% detected once. Material: CD4+ T cells from blood (PBMCs), obtained 12 months after the transplant. These receptors all stem from a human patient who received a combined kidney and bone marrow transplant. Some T cells could come from the graft donor.

The genes are TRBV19 and TRBJ2-2; maybe TRBD1 (6 bases). The CDR3 sequence is 18 residues long. Germline-derived CDR1 and CDR2 are LNHDA and SQIVND (reference sequence). V was cut by 6 bases and J by 6 bases, with 26 bases left in between. The CDR3 bases are TGTGCCAGTAGATCCGAAGGCAGGGGATCGCGAAGGGCCGGGGAGCTGTTTTTT. The encoded protein is CASRSEGRGSRRAGELFF.

This sequence joins TRBV7-9 and TRBJ1-3; no firm D call. Germline assignment: CDR1 SEHNR and CDR2 FQNEAQ (reference sequence). The CDR3 length is 13 residues. Trimming took 1 base from V and 4 from J, leaving 5 bases between them. The CDR3 bases are TGTGCCAGCAGCTTAGTTGGCGGAAACACCATATATTTT. This sequence encodes CASSLVGGNTIYF.

V and J are TRBV18 and TRBJ1-2; 9 bases map to TRBD1. This CDR3 has 17 amino acids. Per the germline V gene, CDR1 is KGHSH and CDR2 is LQKENI. V shed 3 bases, J shed 6 bases, and the junction held 14 bases outside the gene matches. The DNA of the CDR3 is TGTGCCAGCTCACCTCAAGGTGGGGGACAGGGAGAAGATGGCTACACCTTC. Amino acids: CASSPQGGGQGEDGYTF.

This clone has more than one count but fewer than ten. The chain employs TRBV7-3 and TRBJ2-1; tentative D call: TRBD2 (7 bases). V dropped 2 bases and J dropped 7 bases, with 18 bases sitting between them. Germline CDR1 reads SGHTA; CDR2 reads FQGTGA. CDR3 length equals 16 residues. The CDR3 here is CASSLVAGRGGNEQFF. The CDR3 DNA reads TGTGCCAGCAGCTTAGTCGCGGGAAGGGGGGGGAATGAGCAGTTCTTC.

The rearrangement joins TRBV4-1 to TRBJ1-2; D is undetermined. The CDR3 runs 14 residues. Trimming removed 2 bases at V and 2 bases at J, with 9 bases between. The germline CDR1 and CDR2 sequences are MGHRA and YSYEKL. CDR3 in amino acids: CASSQRQANYGYTF. CDR3 in DNA: TGCGCCAGCAGCCAACGGCAGGCCAACTATGGCTACACCTTC.

The V and J genes are TRBV6-5 and TRBJ2-5; 8 bases match TRBD1. The germline CDR1 and CDR2 sequences are MNHEY and SVGAGI. The CDR3 runs to 14 residues. Losses at the gene ends were 6 bases for V and 5 bases for J; bases not matched to a gene: 8. The CDR3 reads CASRARGRWETQYF. The CDR3 bases are TGTGCCAGCAGAGCCAGGGGGCGCTGGGAGACCCAGTACTTC.

The chain has TRBV7-9 and TRBJ1-1; a possible D gene is TRBD1 (6 bases). This CDR3 spans 15 amino acids. Germline loops: CDR1 SEHNR, CDR2 FQNEAQ (reference sequence). Trimming left V 3 bases short and J 3 bases short, with 14 bases between. Here the CDR3 DNA reads TGTGCCAGCAGCTTGGGGGGGAGGGGGGACACTGAAGCTTTCTTT. Protein: CASSLGGRGDTEAFF.

The chain carries TRBV5-1 and TRBJ1-2, with D possibly matching TRBD1 (6 bases). V was clipped by 4 bases and J by 5 bases, with 9 bases between them. The V gene's germline CDR1 is SGHRS and CDR2 YFSETQ. The CDR3 runs 12 residues. The DNA for the CDR3 is TGCGCCAGCAGCGAAGACAGGTATGGCTACACCTTC. It yields the protein CASSEDRYGYTF. Looking up the rest from reference TRBV5-1 and TRBJ1-2 gives the full variable domain: KAGVTQTPRYLIKTRGQQVTLSCSPISGHRSVSWYQQTPGQGLQFLFEYFSETQRNKGNFPGRFSGRQFSNSRSEMNVSTLELGDSALYLCASSEDRYGYTFGSGTRLTVV.

CDR3 in amino acids: CASSARDRGETQYF. Written as DNA, the CDR3 is TGTGCCAGCAGCGCCCGGGACAGGGGTGAGACCCAGTACTTC. The rearrangement links TRBV5-4 to TRBJ2-5; 10 nucleotides match TRBD1. With V trimmed by 4 bases and J by 5 bases, 5 bases remained unmatched. CDR3 length equals 14 residues. Looked up from germline, CDR1 is SGHNT and CDR2 is YYREEE (reference sequence).

The rearrangement uses TRBV7-9 and TRBJ2-3, with 9 bases matching TRBD1. V shed 8 bases, J shed 3 bases, and the junction held 9 bases outside the gene matches. The CDR3 loop spans 15 amino acids. Germline V lookup: CDR1 SEHNR, CDR2 FQNEAQ (reference sequence). CDR3 DNA sequence: TGTGCCAGCTCGAGGGCGGGACAGGGAACAGATACGCAGTATTTT. Amino acids: CASSRAGQGTDTQYF.

The chain joins TRBV2 to TRBJ2-4; 8 bases match TRBD2. CDR1 is SNHLY, CDR2 FYNNEI, per germline. J gave up 5 bases and V 7 bases, and 13 bases lay outside the gene matches. CDR3 size: 16 residues. Here the CDR3 DNA reads TGTGCCAGCATTGGGCTGGGTAGCGGGGCTGAAAACATTCAGTACTTC. This encodes CASIGLGSGAENIQYF. The full variable domain, in which reference TRBV2 and TRBJ2-4 provide the parts outside the CDR3, is EPEVTQTPSHQVTQMGQEVILRCVPISNHLYFYWYRQILGQKVEFLVSFYNNEISEKSEIFDDQFSVERPDGSNFTLKIRSTKLEDSAMYFCASIGLGSGAENIQYFGAGTRLSVL.

The rearrangement links TRBV30 to TRBJ2-1, with D perhaps matching TRBD2 (5 bases). The CDR3 contains 15 residues. Trimming removed 5 bases from V and 0 bases from J, with 14 bases in between. Germline lookup yields CDR1 GTSNPN and CDR2 SVGIG (reference sequence). The CDR3 region has the DNA TGTGCCTGGCCCCAGGACTTGAGCTCCTACAATGAGCAGTTCTTC. Translated, it gives CAWPQDLSSYNEQFF.

This chain joins TRBV10-3 and TRBJ1-2; perhaps TRBD1 as D (5 bases). The CDR3 has 12 residues. Germline CDR1 is ENHRY and CDR2 is SYGVKD. V gave up 8 bases and J gave up 8 bases, with 15 bases separating them. The CDR3 DNA sequence: TGTGCCATCGCCGCCGCGGGGGTAGGCTACACCTTC. Translated: CAIAAAGVGYTF.

This chain joins TRBV23-1 and TRBJ2-1, with 9 positions matching TRBD2. TRBV23-1 belongs to the ORF category, with a function that is uncertain. With V trimmed by 1 base and J by 5 bases, 6 bases remained unmatched. This CDR3 has 16 residues. In nucleotides, the CDR3 is TGCGCCAGCAGTCAATTGGGTCTAGCGGGACACAATGAGCAGTTCTTC. This encodes CASSQLGLAGHNEQFF.

This chain connects TRBV7-2 to TRBJ2-1; D perhaps matches TRBD2 (6 bases). V was pared by 1 base and J by 9 bases, with 16 bases between. This CDR3 spans 15 amino acids. Germline values: CDR1 SGHTA, CDR2 FQGNSA. CDR3 DNA: TGTGCCAGCAGCTTAGGGGGAGGTATGAACCTTGAGCAGTTCTTC. Protein product: CASSLGGGMNLEQFF. The whole variable domain, remainder taken from reference TRBV7-2 and TRBJ2-1, is GAGVSQSPSNKVTEKGKDVELRCDPISGHTALYWYRQSLGQGLEFLIYFQGNSAPDKSGLPSDRFSAERTGGSVSTLTIQRTQQEDSAVYLCASSLGGGMNLEQFFGPGTRLTVL.

V is TRBV5-1 and J is TRBJ1-1, with D maybe TRBD1 (5 bases). The CDR3 is 13 amino acids. V shed 6 bases and J shed 3 bases, with 12 bases lying between them. The germline V gene has CDR1 SGHRS and CDR2 YFSETQ. The CDR3 here is CASTDSFYTEAFF. CDR3 nucleotide sequence: TGCGCCAGCACTGACAGCTTTTACACTGAAGCTTTCTTT.

V usage is TRBV18 and J usage is TRBJ2-2, with 8 bases matching TRBD2. J lost 1 base, V lost 8 bases, and 6 bases had no gene match. CDR1 KGHSH and CDR2 LQKENI come from the germline V gene. There are 15 residues in the CDR3. For the CDR3, the DNA is TGTGCCAGCGAAAGCGGGAGAGAGAACACCGGGGAGCTGTTTTTT. Residues: CASESGRENTGELFF.

This clone was observed a handful of times. V gene TRBV5-6 combines with J gene TRBJ1-2; 7 bases map to TRBD1. CDR3 length: 13 residues. The V gene end was trimmed by 1 base and the J gene end by 3 bases; junction bases not matched to a gene: 0. The germline V gene has CDR1 SGHDT and CDR2 YYEEEE. The CDR3 is CASSLTGDYGYTF. CDR3 nucleotides: TGTGCCAGCAGCTTGACAGGGGACTATGGCTACACCTTC.

This sequence joins TRBV10-3 and TRBJ1-1; 9 nucleotides align to TRBD1. Germline trimming cut 11 bases from V and 0 bases from J; bases unmatched to any gene: 4. This CDR3 has 13 amino acids. CDR1 and CDR2 from the germline V gene are ENHRY and SYGVKD. CDR3 in DNA: TGTGCCGTCGGACAGGGGATGAACACTGAAGCTTTCTTT. It encodes CAVGQGMNTEAFF.

The rearrangement links TRBV18 to TRBJ1-4; D not resolved. The germline CDR1 and CDR2 sequences are KGHSH and LQKENI. CDR3 length equals 14 residues. Trimming removed 0 bases from V and 4 bases from J, with 6 bases in between. CDR3 DNA sequence: TGTGCCAGCTCACCACCGTCTATTAATGAAAAACTGTTTTTT. Its protein is CASSPPSINEKLFF.

V usage is TRBV5-6 and J usage is TRBJ1-2; 12 nucleotides align to TRBD1. Germline assignment: CDR1 SGHDT and CDR2 YYEEEE. Trimming cost V 3 bases and J 6 bases; bases outside gene matches: 6. The CDR3 has 15 amino acids. CDR3 nucleotide sequence: TGTGCCAGCAGCTACCGGGACAGGGGGCTTAATGGCTACACCTTC. Translated, it gives CASSYRDRGLNGYTF.

The CDR3 here is CASSRQGDTLSPYEQYF. DNA of the CDR3: TGTGCCAGCAGCCGTCAAGGGGACACATTATCCCCTTACGAGCAGTACTTC. The chain recombines TRBV11-2 with TRBJ2-7, with TRBD1 as a possible D gene (6 bases). V lost 5 bases to trimming and J lost 4 bases, with 24 bases between them. Per germline, CDR1 SGHAT and CDR2 FQNNGV. CDR3 length: 17 residues.

The chain employs TRBV7-2 and TRBJ2-3, with 15 bases fitting TRBD2. Germline V lookup: CDR1 SGHTA, CDR2 FQGNSA. With V trimmed by 5 bases and J by 3 bases, 3 bases remained unmatched. The CDR3 contains 16 residues. CDR3 in amino acids: CASSQGLAGGTDTQYF. For the CDR3, the DNA is TGTGCCAGCAGCCAGGGACTAGCGGGGGGAACAGATACGCAGTATTTT.

This clone was counted once. The chain combines TRBV5-4 with TRBJ2-5; D gene unclear. Trimming took 9 bases from V and 1 from J, leaving 13 bases between them. The germline V gene has CDR1 SGHNT and CDR2 YYREEE (reference sequence). The CDR3 loop spans 13 amino acids. The chain's CDR3 is CATSFRVQETQYF. The CDR3 DNA reads as TGTGCCACCAGTTTCCGGGTCCAAGAGACCCAGTACTTC. Full variable domain (remainder filled in from reference TRBV5-4 and TRBJ2-5): ETGVTQSPTHLIKTRGQQVTLRCSSQSGHNTVSWYQQALGQGPQFIFQYYREEENGRGNFPPRFSGLQFPNYSSELNVNALELDDSALYLCATSFRVQETQYFGPGTRLLVL.

The chain links TRBV5-1 to TRBJ2-1; possibly TRBD1 for D (6 bases). This CDR3 contains 16 residues. Deletions cut 1 base from V and 0 bases from J, with 11 bases between. Germline V CDR1 and CDR2: SGHRS, YFSETQ. In DNA, the CDR3 is TGCGCCAGCAGCTTGTCCGGGACAAACTCCTACAATGAGCAGTTCTTC. It specifies CASSLSGTNSYNEQFF.

For the CDR3, the DNA is TGTGCCAGCAGCTTAGCAGGGGCAGGCACCGGGGAGCTGTTTTTT. Translation gives CASSLAGAGTGELFF. The V gene is TRBV7-7, the J gene TRBJ2-2; possibly TRBD1 for D (5 bases). CDR1 and CDR2 (germline): SSHAT, FNYEAQ (reference sequence). The CDR3 spans 15 residues. With 0 bases removed from V and 4 bases from J, the gap between germline ends came to 9 bases.

This rearrangement joins TRBV28 to TRBJ1-4; D unclear. Germline CDR1 MDHEN, CDR2 SYDVKM. The CDR3 covers 13 residues. V shed 8 bases and J shed 1 base, with 8 bases lying between them. In nucleotides, the CDR3 is TGTGCCAGCGCGGGGATAACTAATGAAAAACTGTTTTTT. It yields the protein CASAGITNEKLFF.

The gene calls are TRBV7-9 and TRBJ2-3; 12 nucleotides agree with TRBD2. The length of the CDR3 is 17 residues. Germline values: CDR1 SEHNR, CDR2 FQNEAQ (reference sequence). V shed 5 bases and J 4 bases; nucleotides not matched to a gene: 10. CDR3 sequence (DNA): TGTGCCAGCAGCGCCGGACTAGCGGGATTTCGGCCAGATACGCAGTATTTT. Translated: CASSAGLAGFRPDTQYF.